This T cell receptor beta chain was recovered during a study of technical replicates of blood from a handful of donors. Libraries were prepared by immunoSEQ multiplex PCR; TCRdb keeps only in-frame clonotypes and omits some of them. Of about 66,000 clones in the sample, roughly 90% were seen once. This clone was counted once. Germline V gene data show CDR1 as SGHDT and CDR2 as YYEEEE. V lost 9 bases and J 1 base, leaving 16 bases between the germline ends. The CDR3 sequence is 15 residues long. The receptor was isolated from a human donor in good health. Some clones in this sample may be carry-over from other donors' samples. The chain recombines TRBV5-6 with TRBJ2-2; D possibly corresponds to TRBD1 (5 bases). Sequencing was performed on PBMCs. The CDR3 loop is CATGPGRENTGELFF. Written as DNA, the CDR3 is TGTGCCACCGGCCCCGGCAGGGAGAACACCGGGGAGCTGTTTTTT.